This passage covers 20 T cell receptor beta chains from one sample sequenced in a study of T cell responses to AZD1222 COVID-19 vaccine. TCRdb keeps only in-frame clones here, not all; method: immunoSEQ multiplex PCR. The sample yields about 150,000 clones, approximately 90% seen once. Specimen: peripheral blood, collected on day 0 of AZD1222 vaccination. Receptors originate from an adult in good health.

The chain employs TRBV9 and TRBJ2-1, with a tentative D call TRBD2 (5 bases). Germline CDR1 SGDLS, CDR2 YYNGEE. The CDR3 length is 15 residues. V was clipped by 0 bases and J by 6 bases, with 13 bases between them. The CDR3 region has the DNA TGTGCCAGCAGCGTAGATTGGAGCGGATCCAATGAGCAGTTCTTC. Its protein is CASSVDWSGSNEQFF. Full variable domain (remainder filled in from reference TRBV9 and TRBJ2-1): DSGVTQTPKHLITATGQRVTLRCSPRSGDLSVYWYQQSLDQGLQFLIQYYNGEERAKGNILERFSAQQFPDLHSELNLSSLELGDSALYFCASSVDWSGSNEQFFGPGTRLTVL.

The rearrangement joins TRBV28 to TRBJ1-2; D gene unclear. The CDR3 sequence is 15 residues long. From germline, CDR1 is MDHEN and CDR2 SYDVKM. V was cut by 4 bases and J by 4 bases, with 16 bases left in between. CDR3 region: CASSSSGSDRYGYTF. In DNA, the CDR3 is TGTGCCAGCAGTTCGTCCGGGAGCGACCGCTATGGCTACACCTTC.

This chain connects TRBV4-3 to TRBJ2-7; TRBD1 matches at 10 bases. J was trimmed by 3 bases and V by 1 base; bases with no gene match: 3. Germline CDR1 and CDR2: LGHNA and YSLEER. This CDR3 contains 15 residues. In DNA form, the CDR3 reads TGCGCCAGCAGCCAAGTCTGGGACAGGGGCTACGAGCAGTACTTC. This gives the protein CASSQVWDRGYEQYF.

The gene calls are TRBV19 and TRBJ1-5, with D possibly being TRBD1 (5 bases). V was clipped by 6 bases and J by 5 bases, with 14 bases between them. The CDR3 consists of 14 residues. Per germline, CDR1 LNHDA and CDR2 SQIVND (reference sequence). DNA of the CDR3: TGTGCCAGTAGCCCGTGGGGACCAGATCAGCCCCAGCATTTT. Amino acids: CASSPWGPDQPQHF.

The count of this clone is one. V is TRBV10-3 and J is TRBJ1-2; D is uncertain. Trimming took 3 bases from V and 4 from J, leaving 3 bases between them. The CDR3 contains 11 residues. CDR1 is ENHRY, CDR2 SYGVKD, per germline. CDR3: CAISDGYGYTF. CDR3 sequence (DNA): TGTGCCATCAGTGATGGCTATGGCTACACCTTC.

The J gene is TRBJ2-1, the V gene TRBV7-6; 8 positions match TRBD1. V gave up 5 bases and J gave up 1 base; unmatched junction bases: 4. This CDR3 has 15 amino acids. The germline CDR1 and CDR2 sequences are SGHVS and FNYEAQ. CDR3 nucleotides: TGTGCCAGCAGCCCCGACAGGGGATCCTACAATGAGCAGTTCTTC. Encoded protein: CASSPDRGSYNEQFF.

The chain carries TRBV29-1 and TRBJ1-2, with 10 bases matching TRBD1. Unmatched junction bases numbered 4, after V lost 6 bases and J lost 3 bases. This CDR3 is 13 amino acids long. In germline, CDR1 is SQVTM, CDR2 ANQGSEA. The CDR3 region is CSVGTGDHYGYTF. DNA of the CDR3: TGCAGCGTCGGGACAGGGGACCACTATGGCTACACCTTC.

The chain carries TRBV6-5 and TRBJ2-7; TRBD1 matches at 7 bases. The V gene end was trimmed by 10 bases and the J gene end by 4 bases; junction bases not matched to a gene: 16. Germline CDR1 reads MNHEY; CDR2 reads SVGAGI. The CDR3 is made up of 15 amino acids. CDR3 nucleotides: TGTGCCACATCCCCCACCCGGGACAGTTCATACGAGCAGTACTTC. As protein: CATSPTRDSSYEQYF.

V and J are TRBV11-3 and TRBJ2-2; possible D gene TRBD2, 6 bases. CDR1 SGHNT and CDR2 YENEEA come from the germline V gene. The CDR3 contains 16 residues. V dropped 5 bases and J dropped 1 base, with 14 bases sitting between them. The DNA of the CDR3 is TGTGCCAGCAGCGACCTCTTCGGGGGGAACACCGGGGAGCTGTTTTTT. Its translation: CASSDLFGGNTGELFF. Full variable domain (remainder filled in from reference TRBV11-3 and TRBJ2-2): EAGVVQSPRYKIIEKKQPVAFWCNPISGHNTLYWYLQNLGQGPELLIRYENEEAVDDSQLPKDRFSAERLKGVDSTLKIQPAELGDSAVYLCASSDLFGGNTGELFFGEGSRLTVL.

On this clone itself: Other DNA sequences in the same sample also yield this CDR3. This chain joins TRBV6-5 and TRBJ1-3; TRBD1 matches at 7 bases. Trimming took 5 bases from V and 8 from J; bases not matched to a gene: 12. Germline CDR1 reads MNHEY; CDR2 reads SVGAGI. This CDR3 is built from 15 residues. The CDR3 region has the DNA TGTGCCAGCAGTCTCGGGCGCTACCAGGGGGACACCATATATTTT. It encodes CASSLGRYQGDTIYF.

The rearrangement links TRBV29-1 to TRBJ1-2; no clear D gene. CDR1 and CDR2 (germline): SQVTM, ANQGSEA. The V end was cut by 0 bases, the J end by 6 bases, with 8 bases between. This CDR3 is built from 12 residues. The CDR3 sequence: CSVEEVRDGYTF. In DNA form, the CDR3 reads TGCAGCGTTGAAGAGGTGAGGGATGGCTACACCTTC.

The rearrangement links TRBV7-2 to TRBJ2-1; 8 nucleotides agree with TRBD2. The CDR3 is 15 amino acids. Per germline, CDR1 SGHTA and CDR2 FQGNSA. Unmatched junction bases numbered 8, after V lost 3 bases and J lost 7 bases. CDR3 amino acids: CASSLGISGKNEQFF. Written as DNA, the CDR3 is TGTGCCAGCAGCTTGGGGATTAGCGGGAAGAATGAGCAGTTCTTC.

The rearrangement uses TRBV4-1 and TRBJ1-2, with 9 bases matching TRBD1. In germline, CDR1 is MGHRA, CDR2 YSYEKL. There are 14 residues in the CDR3. V was pared by 4 bases and J by 4 bases, with 4 bases of the junction left unmatched. This CDR3 is CASSPGQGSYGYTF. The CDR3 nucleotides are TGCGCCAGCAGCCCTGGACAGGGGTCCTATGGCTACACCTTC.

This clone was observed a handful of times. This chain joins TRBV6-2 or TRBV6-3 and TRBJ1-1; 7 bases match TRBD1. The length of the CDR3 is 11 residues. Germline lookup yields CDR1 MNHEY and CDR2 SVGEGT. V shed 4 bases, J shed 10 bases, and the junction held 3 bases outside the gene matches. The chain's CDR3 is CASSSRGIAFF. The CDR3 coding sequence is TGTGCCAGCAGTTCCAGGGGGATAGCTTTCTTT.

J is TRBJ1-3 and V is TRBV9, with D perhaps TRBD1 (5 bases). Between the trimmed V and J ends, which lost 4 bases and 4 bases, there was a span of 12 bases. The CDR3 length is 14 residues. CDR1 and CDR2 (germline): SGDLS, YYNGEE. The CDR3 DNA follows: TGTGCCAGCAGCCCCGACAGACTCGGAAACACCATATATTTT. Its translation: CASSPDRLGNTIYF.

The chain carries TRBV29-1 and TRBJ1-1, with D perhaps matching TRBD1 (6 bases). The CDR3 spans 12 residues. CDR1 is SQVTM and CDR2 is ANQGSEA in the germline V gene. V lost 7 bases to trimming and J lost 3 bases, with 12 bases between them. As DNA, the CDR3 is TGCAGCGCCCGACCAGGGGACACTGAAGCTTTCTTT. Translated: CSARPGDTEAFF.

V usage is TRBV2 and J usage is TRBJ2-5; TRBD1 aligns across 7 bases. The CDR3 runs to 16 residues. V lost 4 bases to trimming and J lost 5 bases; unmatched junction nucleotides: 13. CDR1 and CDR2 from the germline V gene are SNHLY and FYNNEI. The CDR3 DNA follows: TGTGCCAGCAGTGCCCCCCCCGACAGGGTCCGGGAGACCCAGTACTTC. Its translation: CASSAPPDRVRETQYF.

The chain combines TRBV12-3 or TRBV12-4 with TRBJ1-1, with D unresolved. This CDR3 is 13 amino acids long. V was cut by 2 bases and J by 4 bases, with 8 bases left in between. CDR3 loop: CASSLQSRTEAFF. CDR3 sequence (DNA): TGTGCCAGCAGTTTACAGAGTCGCACTGAAGCTTTCTTT.

This chain links TRBV10-3 with TRBJ2-6; no firm D call. The CDR3 extends over 13 amino acids. Looked up from germline, CDR1 is ENHRY and CDR2 is SYGVKD. Trimming cost V 6 bases and J 4 bases, with 7 bases left between them. Written as DNA, the CDR3 is TGTGCCATCAGCACCCCGGGGGCCAACGTCCTGACTTTC. Its protein product is CAISTPGANVLTF.

The gene calls are TRBV9 and TRBJ2-3; 11 bases are a match to TRBD2. This CDR3 has 17 residues. Germline CDR1 reads SGDLS; CDR2 reads YYNGEE. V shed 4 bases, J shed 5 bases, and the junction held 12 bases outside the gene matches. CDR3 in amino acids: CASSPRPGTSGRDTQYF. DNA of the CDR3: TGTGCCAGCAGCCCCCGTCCCGGGACTAGCGGTAGAGATACGCAGTATTTT.